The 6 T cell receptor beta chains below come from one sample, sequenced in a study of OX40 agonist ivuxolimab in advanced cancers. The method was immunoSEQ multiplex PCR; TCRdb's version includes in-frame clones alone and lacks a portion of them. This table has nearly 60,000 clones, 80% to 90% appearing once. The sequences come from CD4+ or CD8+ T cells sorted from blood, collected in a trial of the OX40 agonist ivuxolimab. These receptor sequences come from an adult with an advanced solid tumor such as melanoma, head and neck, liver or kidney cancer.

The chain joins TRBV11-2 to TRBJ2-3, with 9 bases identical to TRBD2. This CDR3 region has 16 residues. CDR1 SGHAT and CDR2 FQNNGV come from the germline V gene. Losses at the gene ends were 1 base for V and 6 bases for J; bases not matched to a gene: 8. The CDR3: CASSLALAGGPDTQYF. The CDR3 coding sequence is TGTGCCAGCAGCTTAGCTCTGGCGGGAGGGCCCGATACGCAGTATTTT.

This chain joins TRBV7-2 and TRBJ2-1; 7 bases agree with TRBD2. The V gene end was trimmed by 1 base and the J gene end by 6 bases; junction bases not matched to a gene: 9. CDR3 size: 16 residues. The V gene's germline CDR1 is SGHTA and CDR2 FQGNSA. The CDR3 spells CASSLVTGTIINEQFF. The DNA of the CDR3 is TGTGCCAGCAGCTTAGTTACCGGGACTATCATCAATGAGCAGTTCTTC.

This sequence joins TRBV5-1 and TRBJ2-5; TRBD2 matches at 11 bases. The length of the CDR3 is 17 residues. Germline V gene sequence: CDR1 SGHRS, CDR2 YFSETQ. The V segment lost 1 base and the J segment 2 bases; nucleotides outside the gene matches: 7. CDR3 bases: TGCGCCAGCAGCTTGTCATTAGCGGGAGGGGGTCAAGAGACCCAGTACTTC. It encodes CASSLSLAGGGQETQYF.

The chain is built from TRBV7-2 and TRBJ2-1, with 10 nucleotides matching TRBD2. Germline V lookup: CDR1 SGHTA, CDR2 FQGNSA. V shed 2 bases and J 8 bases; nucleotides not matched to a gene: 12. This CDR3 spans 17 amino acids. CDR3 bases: TGTGCCAGCAGCTTAAAAGGGACTAGCGCTCCAGTCGATGAGCAGTTCTTC. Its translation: CASSLKGTSAPVDEQFF.

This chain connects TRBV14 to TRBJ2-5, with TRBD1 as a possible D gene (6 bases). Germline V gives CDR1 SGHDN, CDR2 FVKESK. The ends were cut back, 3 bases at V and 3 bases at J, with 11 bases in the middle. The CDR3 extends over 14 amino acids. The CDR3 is CASSQEDREETQYF. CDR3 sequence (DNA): TGTGCCAGCAGCCAGGAGGACAGAGAAGAGACCCAGTACTTC.

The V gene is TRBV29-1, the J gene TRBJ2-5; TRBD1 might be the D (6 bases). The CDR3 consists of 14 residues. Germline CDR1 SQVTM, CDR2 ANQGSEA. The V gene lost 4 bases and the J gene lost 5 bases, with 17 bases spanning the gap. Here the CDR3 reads CSVGQGTFHETQYF. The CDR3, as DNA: TGCAGCGTTGGGCAGGGGACGTTCCATGAGACCCAGTACTTC.